This TCR beta chain was captured by sequencing in a study of shared clonotypes between healthy human individuals. Study summary: Three CD4 naive, three CD4 memory, two CD8 naive and one CD8 memory plate were used per donor.

Everyone who donated was a Caucasian adult who lived in Nashville, Tennessee. This clone was counted once. Its antigen is not identified. Method: immunoSEQ multiplex PCR; TCRdb's copy keeps in-frame clones and lacks some. The sample holds about 1,500,000 clones; roughly 96% are singletons and the top ten take approximately 1.1%. Study results and limitations: Researchers sampled only blood; tissue repertoires likely differ.

The CDR3 loop spans 13 amino acids. Trimming shortened V by 4 bases and J by 9 bases, and 15 bases separated the two germline ends. Germline CDR1 SGDLS, CDR2 YYNGEE. The V call is TRBV9, the J call TRBJ2-3, with D perhaps TRBD1 (6 bases). Sequencing input: naive CD4+ T cells sorted from blood. Subset: CD45RA+ positively selected. This clonotype was sampled from a young man in good health. The CDR3 coding sequence is TGTGCCAGCAGCACACAGGGATCTCGGACGCAGTATTTT. Translating it yields CASSTQGSRTQYF.